The 30 T cell receptor beta chains below were found in one sample sequenced in a study of shared clonotypes between healthy human individuals. Here immunoSEQ multiplex PCR was the method, and the copy in TCRdb shows in-frame clones only, minus some. The data hold around 980,000 clones, with approximately 78% observed a single time. The specimen sequenced was memory CD4+ T cells from PBMCs. Subset reported: CD45RA-negative fraction. Every receptor here comes from a young man in good health. Some clones in this sample may be carry-over from other donors' samples.

In DNA form, the CDR3 reads TGTGCCAGCAGCAAAGAACCCCCCACTAAGGCCGAGCAGTACTTC. Protein product: CASSKEPPTKAEQYF. The chain employs TRBV21-1 and TRBJ2-7; the D segment call TRBD2 is taken from the table without a DNA check. TRBV21-1 has pseudogene status. The CDR3 has 15 residues.

In nucleotides, the CDR3 is TGTGCCAGCAAACCTCGGGACTACTCCTACGAGCAGTACTTC. The encoded protein is CASKPRDYSYEQYF. The V gene is TRBV9, the J gene TRBJ2-7; the match to TRBD2 covers 7 bases. CDR1 is SGDLS, CDR2 YYNGEE, per germline. The junction had 6 bases not matched to a gene; V was cut back by 6 bases and J by 0 bases. This CDR3 has 14 residues.

CDR3 sequence reads: CSVEGQGYTEAFF. CDR3 DNA sequence: TGCAGCGTTGAGGGACAGGGTTACACTGAAGCTTTCTTT. V is TRBV29-1 and J is TRBJ1-1; 9 bases align to TRBD1. V dropped 3 bases and J dropped 3; count of bases not matched to a gene: 2. Germline V CDR1 and CDR2: SQVTM, ANQGSEA. The CDR3 length is 13 residues.

The V gene is TRBV19, the J gene TRBJ1-4, with 11 nucleotides matching TRBD1. Germline CDR1 and CDR2: LNHDA and SQIVND (reference sequence). The CDR3 runs 12 residues. Losses at the gene ends were 8 bases for V and 11 bases for J; bases not matched to a gene: 4. The CDR3 region is CASGQGARKLFF. CDR3 bases: TGTGCCAGTGGACAGGGGGCAAGGAAACTGTTTTTT.

The chain combines TRBV11-2 with TRBJ1-2; no clear D gene. This CDR3 contains 16 residues. Between the trimmed V and J ends, which lost 1 base and 4 bases, there was a span of 16 bases. Germline assignment: CDR1 SGHAT and CDR2 FQNNGV. The CDR3 here is CASSLGQLSAGYGYTF. CDR3 nucleotide sequence: TGTGCCAGCAGCTTAGGGCAGCTCTCTGCCGGCTATGGCTACACCTTC.

V is TRBV28 and J is TRBJ2-3; D is possibly TRBD1 (5 bases). This CDR3 spans 14 amino acids. V shed 3 bases and J shed 6 bases, with 13 bases lying between them. Germline lookup yields CDR1 MDHEN and CDR2 SYDVKM. CDR3 in amino acids: CASSLVGRADTQYF. As DNA, the CDR3 is TGTGCCAGCAGTTTGGTGGGGCGCGCCGATACGCAGTATTTT.

V usage is TRBV28 and J usage is TRBJ1-2; TRBD1 is a possible D gene (6 bases). Trimming pared 2 bases from V and 4 bases from J, leaving 11 bases between. Per germline, CDR1 MDHEN and CDR2 SYDVKM. This CDR3 has 14 residues. The CDR3 DNA is TGTGCCAGCAGTTTAACGCAGGGGCTCTATGGCTACACCTTC. Its translation: CASSLTQGLYGYTF.

A few counts support this clone. The rearrangement uses TRBV5-4 and TRBJ2-1, with 8 nucleotides matching TRBD2. In germline, CDR1 is SGHNT, CDR2 YYREEE (reference sequence). Trimming cost V 5 bases and J 4 bases; bases outside gene matches: 8. The CDR3 runs to 15 residues. In DNA form, the CDR3 reads TGTGCCAGCAGTCCCCCTGCGGGGGGATACAATGAGCAGTTCTTC. Translating it yields CASSPPAGGYNEQFF.

The rearrangement joins TRBV5-4 to TRBJ2-7; the D gene is possibly TRBD1 (8 bases). Germline CDR1 is SGHNT and CDR2 is YYREEE (reference sequence). V was clipped by 4 bases and J by 7 bases, with 12 bases between them. The length of the CDR3 is 12 residues. CDR3 sequence (DNA): TGTGCCAGCAGCGACAGGGGAGGGGAGCAGTACTTC. Its translation is CASSDRGGEQYF.

This clone showed up just once. The rearrangement links TRBV28 to TRBJ2-1; the D call may be TRBD1 or TRBD2 (6 bases each). The CDR3 is 15 residues long. Germline V lookup: CDR1 MDHEN, CDR2 SYDVKM. The V end lost 6 bases, the J end lost 2 bases, and 14 bases lay between the germline ends. The CDR3 DNA sequence: TGTGCCAGCAGCGTCGGGGGCGGTACCTACAATGAGCAGTTCTTC. Encoded protein: CASSVGGGTYNEQFF.

The chain links TRBV29-1 to TRBJ2-1; perhaps TRBD2 as D (6 bases). Trimming stripped 7 bases from V and 4 bases from J, with 23 bases between. This CDR3 has 16 amino acids. Germline V gene lookup returns CDR1 SQVTM and CDR2 ANQGSEA. DNA for the CDR3: TGCAGCGCTACAACTCGGGACTCAAGATTATACAATGAGCAGTTCTTC. This codes for CSATTRDSRLYNEQFF.

The chain couples TRBV28 to TRBJ1-3; unclear D gene. The CDR3 runs to 13 residues. Germline loops: CDR1 MDHEN, CDR2 SYDVKM. V lost 8 bases to trimming and J lost 2 bases, with 10 bases between them. The CDR3 DNA sequence: TGTGCCAGCTCTACACGTCCTGGAAACACCATATATTTT. It is translated as CASSTRPGNTIYF.

The V and J genes are TRBV4-1 and TRBJ2-4, with D perhaps matching TRBD2 (6 bases). Between the trimmed V and J ends, which lost 0 bases and 7 bases, there was a span of 7 bases. CDR3 size: 13 residues. The germline CDR1 and CDR2 sequences are MGHRA and YSYEKL. CDR3 sequence (DNA): TGCGCCAGCAGCCAAGAGGAGGGGAACATTCAGTACTTC. Its protein product is CASSQEEGNIQYF.

The CDR3 DNA reads TGCAGCGTTGAAGAGGACGGAAAACTGTTTTTT. Translating it yields CSVEEDGKLFF. The V and J genes are TRBV29-1 and TRBJ1-4; D call uncertain. The length of the CDR3 is 11 residues. V lost 0 bases and J 10 bases, leaving 6 bases between the germline ends. The germline CDR1 and CDR2 sequences are SQVTM and ANQGSEA.

This chain uses TRBV30 with TRBJ1-1; a possible D gene is TRBD1 (6 bases). This CDR3 is built from 12 residues. Germline values: CDR1 GTSNPN, CDR2 SVGIG (reference sequence). Trimming removed 3 bases at V and 8 bases at J, with 13 bases between. The CDR3 loop reads CAWSPGQPEAFF. The CDR3 coding sequence is TGTGCCTGGAGCCCCGGACAGCCCGAAGCTTTCTTT.

The chain couples TRBV28 to TRBJ1-2; perhaps TRBD1 as D (6 bases). The CDR3 is made up of 16 amino acids. V was shortened by 2 bases and J by 8 bases, with 21 bases between the two germline ends. Per the germline V gene, CDR1 is MDHEN and CDR2 is SYDVKM. The CDR3 region is CASSLTLQGLFGGYTF. The DNA of the CDR3 is TGTGCCAGCAGTTTAACCTTACAGGGCCTCTTTGGCGGCTACACCTTC.

This chain uses TRBV7-9 with TRBJ1-1, with 9 bases aligning to TRBD1. The CDR3 runs to 17 residues. V shed 3 bases and J 1 base; nucleotides not matched to a gene: 9. Germline values: CDR1 SEHNR, CDR2 FQNEAQ (reference sequence). The chain's CDR3 is CASSLDPGQGRNTEAFF. CDR3 bases: TGTGCCAGCAGCTTGGACCCCGGACAGGGGCGGAACACTGAAGCTTTCTTT.

This chain connects TRBV18 to TRBJ2-1; D remains ambiguous. V lost 4 bases to trimming and J lost 0 bases, with 7 bases between them. In germline, CDR1 is KGHSH, CDR2 LQKENI. The CDR3 covers 14 residues. CDR3 nucleotides: TGTGCCAGCTCACAGAGCCCCTCCTACAATGAGCAGTTCTTC. Translating it yields CASSQSPSYNEQFF.

The V gene is TRBV6-6, the J gene TRBJ2-7, with D hard to call. Germline values: CDR1 MNHNY, CDR2 SVGAGI (reference sequence). Trimming left V 4 bases short and J 2 bases short, with 15 bases between. The CDR3 length is 15 residues. The CDR3 loop is CASSSTDSWTYEQYF. The CDR3, as DNA: TGTGCCAGCAGTTCAACGGATAGCTGGACCTACGAGCAGTACTTC.

Notes on this clone: Other DNA sequences within the sample encode an identical CDR3. The V gene is TRBV30, the J gene TRBJ1-1; tentatively, D is TRBD1 (5 bases). Trimming cost V 0 bases and J 7 bases, with 12 bases left between them. The CDR3 spans 13 residues. Per germline, CDR1 GTSNPN and CDR2 SVGIG (reference sequence). The CDR3 loop is CAWSVLGGIEAFF. The DNA of the CDR3 is TGTGCCTGGAGTGTACTGGGGGGGATTGAAGCTTTCTTT.

The chain links TRBV2 to TRBJ2-7, with D possibly being TRBD2 (6 bases). CDR3 length equals 16 residues. The V gene lost 6 bases and the J gene lost 5 bases, with 23 bases spanning the gap. Germline V gene lookup returns CDR1 SNHLY and CDR2 FYNNEI. The CDR3 is CASRGEVTENSDEQYF. CDR3 DNA: TGTGCCAGCAGGGGGGAGGTGACAGAGAACTCTGACGAGCAGTACTTC.

V gene TRBV5-1 combines with J gene TRBJ2-5; 7 bases line up with TRBD1. Per the germline V gene, CDR1 is SGHRS and CDR2 is YFSETQ. The CDR3 spans 15 residues. J gave up 1 base and V 5 bases, and 8 bases lay outside the gene matches. The CDR3 loop reads CASSYSTGAQETQYF. The CDR3 nucleotides read TGCGCCAGCAGTTACAGTACAGGGGCCCAAGAGACCCAGTACTTC.

This clone came up a few times. The rearrangement joins TRBV7-2 to TRBJ1-1; 7 positions agree with TRBD1. V shed 5 bases and J 12 bases; nucleotides not matched to a gene: 21. Germline CDR1 and CDR2: SGHTA and FQGNSA. The CDR3 length is 16 residues. CDR3 region: CASSLQAPTTGAGTFF. CDR3 coding DNA: TGTGCCAGCAGCCTCCAGGCCCCCACCACAGGGGCAGGAACTTTCTTT.

The chain joins TRBV13 to TRBJ2-5, with D possibly TRBD2 on 6 matching bases. CDR1 and CDR2 from the germline V gene are PRHDT and FYEKMQ (reference sequence). V was trimmed by 5 bases and J by 3 bases, leaving 22 bases between them. The CDR3 loop spans 17 amino acids. Written as DNA, the CDR3 is TGTGCCAGCAGCACAGCCTCTTGGCGGGAAGGTGAAGAGACCCAGTACTTC. It codes for CASSTASWREGEETQYF. The variable domain in full, with the rest retrieved from reference TRBV13 and TRBJ2-5, is AAGVIQSPRHLIKEKRETATLKCYPIPRHDTVYWYQQGPGQDPQFLISFYEKMQSDKGSIPDRFSAQQFSDYHSELNMSSLELGDSALYFCASSTASWREGEETQYFGPGTRLLVL.

The chain recombines TRBV9 with TRBJ2-2; D assignment may be TRBD1 or TRBD2 (6 bases each). The germline V gene has CDR1 SGDLS and CDR2 YYNGEE. V lost 4 bases and J 2 bases, leaving 12 bases between the germline ends. The CDR3 has 15 amino acids. CDR3 protein: CASSQGTPNTGELFF. The DNA for the CDR3 is TGTGCCAGCAGCCAGGGGACTCCTAACACCGGGGAGCTGTTTTTT.

Note on this clone: This may stem from a read error, because a much larger clone lies one nucleotide away. This CDR3 is CASSSTGGNTGEPFF. For the CDR3, the DNA is TGTGCCAGCAGCTCGACAGGGGGAAACACCGGGGAGCCGTTTTTT. The chain recombines TRBV7-3 with TRBJ2-2, with TRBD1 matching 9 bases. The CDR3 has 15 residues. In germline, CDR1 is SGHTA, CDR2 FQGTGA.

The genes are TRBV5-4 and TRBJ1-2, with D possibly being TRBD1 (6 bases). CDR1 and CDR2 from the germline V gene are SGHNT and YYREEE (reference sequence). The length of the CDR3 is 14 residues. The V end lost 0 bases, the J end lost 4 bases, and 10 bases lay between the germline ends. CDR3 in amino acids: CASSLDREVYGYTF. Written as DNA, the CDR3 is TGTGCCAGCAGCTTGGACAGGGAGGTCTATGGCTACACCTTC.

The chain is built from TRBV10-3 and TRBJ2-7; 7 nucleotides align to TRBD2. The CDR3 covers 17 residues. With 6 bases clipped from V and 1 base from J, the junction kept 15 bases outside the gene matches. The germline CDR1 and CDR2 sequences are ENHRY and SYGVKD. CDR3 nucleotides: TGTGCCATCAGCCGTGGATGGGCGAGCGGGATTTCCTACGAGCAGTACTTC. This sequence encodes CAISRGWASGISYEQYF.

This chain uses TRBV19 with TRBJ2-5, with 7 bases fitting TRBD2. CDR1 is LNHDA and CDR2 is SQIVND in the germline V gene (reference sequence). J was trimmed by 3 bases and V by 4 bases; bases with no gene match: 5. The CDR3 loop spans 14 amino acids. The CDR3 bases are TGTGCCAGTAGTACTAGCGGACTCGAAGAGACCCAGTACTTC. Its translation: CASSTSGLEETQYF.

The CDR3 bases are TGTGCCAGCACCCTAAACAGCGACTATGGCTACACCTTC. Its protein product is CASTLNSDYGYTF. This chain uses TRBV2 with TRBJ1-2; D gene ambiguous. V lost 7 bases to trimming and J lost 3 bases, with 12 bases between them. The CDR3 spans 13 residues. Germline V gene data show CDR1 as SNHLY and CDR2 as FYNNEI. The full variable domain, its missing parts supplied by reference TRBV2 and TRBJ1-2, is EPEVTQTPSHQVTQMGQEVILRCVPISNHLYFYWYRQILGQKVEFLVSFYNNEISEKSEIFDDQFSVERPDGSNFTLKIRSTKLEDSAMYFCASTLNSDYGYTFGSGTRLTVV.